Below, one T cell receptor (beta chain) is given with its context. As yet, its antigen is unknown. These data belong to a study of cytomegalovirus exposure and HLA in healthy donors. Per the germline V gene, CDR1 is SGHVS and CDR2 is FQNEAQ. Trimming removed 4 bases from V and 4 bases from J; junction bases left unmatched: 12. CDR3 length: 18 residues. 60 Vbeta and 13 Jbeta primers were used in PCR. The table came from immunoSEQ multiplex PCR; TCRdb's copy has only in-frame clones and leaves some out. The sample shows 85,000 to 100,000 clones, less than 65% of them seen only once. The study, taken as a whole, reports: Earlier analysis yielded a pattern in which most TCR beta V segments were productive about 87% or about 30% of the time. For presence/absence analyses, sequencing depth was assumed to be roughly uniform across donors. A few of the chains that were CMV-associated were confirmed in vitro to be specific for CMV antigens.

The sequence came from a woman aged 25-40 years in good health and CMV-seronegative. Sequenced: PBMCs. The gene calls are TRBV7-8 and TRBJ2-2; 10 bases are shared with TRBD1. CDR3 sequence reads: CASSYIRDRGPGTGELFF. For the CDR3, the DNA is TGTGCCAGCAGCTATATCCGGGACAGGGGCCCGGGCACCGGGGAGCTGTTTTTT. The full variable domain, in which reference TRBV7-8 and TRBJ2-2 provide the parts outside the CDR3, is GAGVSQSPRYKVAKRGQDVALRCDPISGHVSLFWYQQALGQGPEFLTYFQNEAQLDKSGLPSDRFFAERPEGSVSTLKIQRTQQEDSAVYLCASSYIRDRGPGTGELFFGEGSRLTVL.